The rows below give T cell receptor beta chains drawn from one sample of a study of blood T cell repertoires in COVID-19. Assay used: immunoSEQ multiplex PCR; TCRdb lists only in-frame clones, some missing. The profile shows about 380,000 clones, about four fifths of them singletons. The sequencing input was peripheral blood. Source of these receptors: a human donor with acute or convalescent COVID-19. The donor label of this sample is uncertain. Each CDR3 is given with its conserved first and last residue. The D gene is left open where the match is weak. Where a row states a size, it is once, few, many or the class of an expanded clone; other rows omit it.

clone_size: .
j_call: TRBJ2-4
v_call: TRBV2
d_call: .
cdr3_aa: CASSENILAKNIQYF
cdr3_nt: TGTGCCAGCAGTGAAAACATCCTAGCCAAAAACATTCAGTACTTC

clone_size: .
j_call: TRBJ1-1
v_call: TRBV7-6
d_call: TRBD1
cdr3_aa: CASSPQGQGAAFF
cdr3_nt: TGTGCCAGCAGCCCACAGGGACAGGGGGCCGCTTTCTTT

clone_size: .
j_call: TRBJ2-2
v_call: TRBV7-9
d_call: .
cdr3_aa: CASSQQGPGELFF
cdr3_nt: TGTGCCAGCAGCCAGCAGGGGCCCGGGGAGCTGTTTTTT

clone_size: once
j_call: TRBJ2-7
v_call: TRBV27
d_call: .
cdr3_aa: CASSHGGPPDEQYF
cdr3_nt: TGTGCCAGCAGCCACGGGGGTCCGCCAGACGAGCAGTACTTC

clone_size: .
j_call: TRBJ1-4
v_call: TRBV7-4
d_call: .
cdr3_aa: CASSFQGVRTNEKLFF
cdr3_nt: TGTGCCAGCAGCTTCCAAGGGGTTCGCACTAATGAAAAACTGTTTTTT

clone_size: .
j_call: TRBJ1-5
v_call: TRBV7-9
d_call: .
cdr3_aa: CASSTTGNQPQHF
cdr3_nt: TGTGCCAGCAGCACGACAGGTAATCAGCCCCAGCATTTT

clone_size: .
j_call: TRBJ2-2
v_call: TRBV2
d_call: TRBD2
cdr3_aa: CASSGGLVPTGELFF
cdr3_nt: TGTGCCAGCAGTGGCGGACTAGTCCCCACCGGGGAGCTGTTTTTT

clone_size: few
j_call: TRBJ1-2
v_call: TRBV15
d_call: .
cdr3_aa: CATSREKGRGYGYTF
cdr3_nt: TGTGCCACCAGCAGAGAGAAGGGGCGCGGCTATGGCTACACCTTC

clone_size: .
j_call: TRBJ1-2
v_call: TRBV6-5
d_call: TRBD1
cdr3_aa: CASSYGQGIGGYTF
cdr3_nt: TGTGCCAGCAGTTACGGACAGGGGATAGGGGGCTACACCTTC

clone_size: .
j_call: TRBJ2-1
v_call: TRBV7-2
d_call: .
cdr3_aa: CASSPYRGRWNEQFF
cdr3_nt: TGTGCCAGCAGCCCGTACCGGGGTCGGTGGAATGAGCAGTTCTTC

clone_size: few
j_call: TRBJ2-1
v_call: TRBV7-2
d_call: TRBD2
cdr3_aa: CASSLDTGGVREQFF
cdr3_nt: TGTGCCAGCAGCTTAGATACCGGGGGGGTTAGGGAGCAGTTCTTC

clone_size: .
j_call: TRBJ1-2
v_call: TRBV7-8
d_call: TRBD1
cdr3_aa: CASSLGSRTGGSYGYTF
cdr3_nt: TGTGCCAGCAGCTTAGGTTCGAGGACAGGGGGATCCTATGGCTACACCTTC

clone_size: .
j_call: TRBJ1-6
v_call: TRBV6-5
d_call: .
cdr3_aa: CASSRRLNSPLHF
cdr3_nt: TGTGCCAGCAGCCGCAGACTAAATTCACCCCTCCACTTT

clone_size: .
j_call: TRBJ1-1
v_call: TRBV9
d_call: TRBD1
cdr3_aa: CASSVGTGGGVAFF
cdr3_nt: TGTGCCAGCAGCGTTGGGACAGGCGGCGGGGTAGCTTTCTTT

clone_size: .
j_call: TRBJ2-5
v_call: TRBV28
d_call: .
cdr3_aa: CASSLYLQRETQYF
cdr3_nt: TGTGCCAGCAGTTTATACCTGCAACGGGAGACCCAGTACTTC

clone_size: .
j_call: TRBJ2-2
v_call: TRBV9
d_call: TRBD1
cdr3_aa: CASSGRGQGAPGGELFF
cdr3_nt: TGTGCCAGCAGCGGGAGGGGACAGGGGGCGCCCGGCGGGGAGCTGTTTTTT

clone_size: .
j_call: TRBJ1-2
v_call: TRBV7-6
d_call: TRBD1
cdr3_aa: CASSPTGGQIDYGYTF
cdr3_nt: TGTGCCAGCAGCCCAACCGGGGGACAGATAGACTATGGCTACACCTTC

clone_size: once
j_call: TRBJ2-6
v_call: TRBV19
d_call: .
cdr3_aa: CASRDHGSGANVLTF
cdr3_nt: TGTGCCAGCAGGGATCACGGGTCTGGGGCCAACGTCCTGACTTTC

clone_size: .
j_call: TRBJ2-7
v_call: TRBV27
d_call: .
cdr3_aa: CASSLRRDYEQYF
cdr3_nt: TGTGCCAGCAGTTTAAGGAGGGACTACGAGCAGTACTTC

clone_size: .
j_call: TRBJ1-2
v_call: TRBV6-1
d_call: TRBD1
cdr3_aa: CASSEEVTGNGYTF
cdr3_nt: TGTGCCAGCAGTGAAGAGGTGACAGGGAATGGCTACACCTTC

clone_size: few
j_call: TRBJ1-5
v_call: TRBV9
d_call: .
cdr3_aa: CASSQPPRDIGQPQHF
cdr3_nt: TGTGCCAGCAGCCAACCTCCCCGGGACATAGGACAACCCCAGCATTTT

clone_size: .
j_call: TRBJ1-1
v_call: TRBV29-1
d_call: TRBD1
cdr3_aa: CSAYPGGQTEAFF
cdr3_nt: TGCAGCGCCTATCCAGGGGGCCAAACTGAAGCTTTCTTT

clone_size: .
j_call: TRBJ1-1
v_call: TRBV30
d_call: TRBD1
cdr3_aa: CAWSSGQGRNTEAFF
cdr3_nt: TGTGCCTGGAGTTCGGGACAGGGTAGGAACACTGAAGCTTTCTTT

clone_size: .
j_call: TRBJ2-1
v_call: TRBV28
d_call: .
cdr3_aa: CASGARMLHNEQFF
cdr3_nt: TGTGCCAGCGGGGCCAGGATGCTCCACAATGAGCAGTTCTTC

clone_size: .
j_call: TRBJ2-7
v_call: TRBV5-5
d_call: TRBD1
cdr3_aa: CASSPSTGSEQYF
cdr3_nt: TGTGCCAGCAGCCCATCGACAGGGTCCGAGCAGTACTTC

clone_size: .
j_call: TRBJ2-1
v_call: TRBV24-1
d_call: .
cdr3_aa: CATSDLRRGRNEQFF
cdr3_nt: TGTGCCACCAGTGATTTGAGGCGGGGCCGGAATGAGCAGTTCTTC

clone_size: .
j_call: TRBJ1-4
v_call: TRBV5-1
d_call: .
cdr3_aa: CASSFTGNSEKLFF
cdr3_nt: TGCGCCAGCAGCTTCACAGGGAACTCAGAAAAACTGTTTTTT

clone_size: .
j_call: TRBJ2-7
v_call: TRBV19
d_call: TRBD1
cdr3_aa: CASSRQGDSYEQYF
cdr3_nt: TGTGCCAGTAGTCGACAGGGGGACTCCTACGAGCAGTACTTC

clone_size: .
j_call: TRBJ2-7
v_call: TRBV7-9
d_call: TRBD2
cdr3_aa: CASGRAPQYF
cdr3_nt: TGTGCCAGCGGGAGGGCCCCGCAGTACTTC

clone_size: .
j_call: TRBJ1-2
v_call: TRBV7-9
d_call: TRBD1
cdr3_aa: CASSPRQGAWYGYTF
cdr3_nt: TGTGCCAGCAGCCCAAGACAGGGGGCGTGGTATGGCTACACCTTC

clone_size: .
j_call: TRBJ2-1
v_call: TRBV29-1
d_call: .
cdr3_aa: CSVDMPLRSTIAHNEQFF
cdr3_nt: TGCAGCGTTGATATGCCTTTACGGTCTACCATAGCCCACAATGAGCAGTTCTTC

clone_size: .
j_call: TRBJ1-1
v_call: TRBV19
d_call: TRBD1
cdr3_aa: CASSTRTGTVEAFF
cdr3_nt: TGTGCCAGTAGTACACGGACAGGAACGGTCGAAGCTTTCTTT

clone_size: .
j_call: TRBJ2-7
v_call: TRBV5-8
d_call: .
cdr3_aa: CASRFPNYEQYF
cdr3_nt: TGTGCCAGCAGATTCCCAAACTACGAGCAGTACTTC

clone_size: .
j_call: TRBJ1-5
v_call: TRBV18
d_call: TRBD1
cdr3_aa: CASSDGTGVQPQHF
cdr3_nt: TGTGCCAGCTCAGACGGGACAGGGGTTCAGCCCCAGCATTTT

clone_size: .
j_call: TRBJ1-5
v_call: TRBV6-5
d_call: TRBD1
cdr3_aa: CASSPDRGPHQPQHF
cdr3_nt: TGTGCCAGCAGTCCGGACAGGGGGCCTCATCAGCCCCAGCATTTT